The 13 T cell receptor beta chains given below trace back to one sample, sequenced in a study of radiation and T cells in renal cell carcinoma. Regarding time point: baseline pretreatment blood. Documented treatment: 15 Gy SBRT to primary tumor, nephrectomy 4 weeks later. The table came from immunoSEQ multiplex PCR; TCRdb's copy has only in-frame clones and leaves some out. The table records about 140,000 clones, 75% to 90% of them present only once. The sequencing used blood, collected from a patient whose treatment included radiotherapy and nephrectomy. These receptors originate from a woman in her fifties or sixties with renal cell carcinoma.

This clone was recorded once. This rearrangement joins TRBV6-5 to TRBJ2-7, with 7 bases aligning to TRBD2. J was trimmed by 6 bases and V by 8 bases; bases with no gene match: 16. Germline V gene sequence: CDR1 MNHEY, CDR2 SVGAGI. The CDR3 loop spans 15 amino acids. The CDR3 sequence: CASARGGSFLFEQYF. CDR3 DNA: TGTGCCAGCGCTCGTGGCGGGAGTTTCCTCTTCGAGCAGTACTTC.

The chain carries TRBV4-1 and TRBJ2-2; 10 bases fit TRBD1. With 3 bases clipped from V and 1 base from J, the junction kept 2 bases outside the gene matches. Germline V gene sequence: CDR1 MGHRA, CDR2 YSYEKL. CDR3 length equals 16 residues. The CDR3 sequence: CASSQGTGENTGELFF. DNA for the CDR3: TGCGCCAGCAGCCAGGGGACAGGGGAGAACACCGGGGAGCTGTTTTTT.

The chain has TRBV7-2 and TRBJ1-5; D gene ambiguous. The CDR3 sequence is 14 residues long. The germline V gene encodes CDR1 SGHTA and CDR2 FQGNSA. The V end was cut by 5 bases, the J end by 7 bases, with 15 bases between. DNA for the CDR3: TGTGCCAGCAGCCAACACGGCTTACAGCAGCCCCAGCATTTT. Its translation: CASSQHGLQQPQHF. Based on the CDR3 plus reference TRBV7-2 and TRBJ1-5, the full variable domain is GAGVSQSPSNKVTEKGKDVELRCDPISGHTALYWYRQSLGQGLEFLIYFQGNSAPDKSGLPSDRFSAERTGGSVSTLTIQRTQQEDSAVYLCASSQHGLQQPQHFGDGTRLSIL.

This chain links TRBV6-5 with TRBJ1-6, with D perhaps matching TRBD1 (6 bases). V lost 6 bases and J 9 bases, leaving 15 bases between the germline ends. Germline CDR1 and CDR2: MNHEY and SVGAGI. The CDR3 runs 14 residues. The CDR3 region has the DNA TGTGCCAGCAGGACGGACAGATGGGCTTCACCCCTCCACTTT. Translating it yields CASRTDRWASPLHF.

The chain recombines TRBV7-2 with TRBJ2-7; possibly TRBD1 for D (6 bases). Trimming cost V 1 base and J 4 bases, with 14 bases left between them. Germline CDR1 reads SGHTA; CDR2 reads FQGNSA. CDR3 length equals 15 residues. The CDR3 is CASSLVRDTGYEQYF. DNA for the CDR3: TGTGCCAGCAGCTTAGTCAGGGACACAGGATACGAGCAGTACTTC.

This chain joins TRBV7-8 and TRBJ1-2; possible D gene TRBD1, 5 bases. The V gene's germline CDR1 is SGHVS and CDR2 FQNEAQ. The CDR3 is 13 amino acids. Trimming stripped 6 bases from V and 2 bases from J, with 10 bases between. In nucleotides, the CDR3 is TGTGCCAGCAGTCCTGGGACGAACTATGGCTACACCTTC. It is translated as CASSPGTNYGYTF. Supplemented by reference TRBV7-8 and TRBJ1-2, the full variable domain reads GAGVSQSPRYKVAKRGQDVALRCDPISGHVSLFWYQQALGQGPEFLTYFQNEAQLDKSGLPSDRFFAERPEGSVSTLKIQRTQQEDSAVYLCASSPGTNYGYTFGSGTRLTVV.

The rearrangement links TRBV6-5 to TRBJ2-7; D perhaps matches TRBD1 (6 bases). CDR3 length: 14 residues. Germline loops: CDR1 MNHEY, CDR2 SVGAGI. V shed 6 bases and J shed 3 bases, with 15 bases lying between them. The CDR3, as DNA: TGTGCCAGCAGCCGGGACAAGGGTGTCTACGAGCAGTACTTC. Encoded protein: CASSRDKGVYEQYF.

V is TRBV29-1 and J is TRBJ2-3; D is undetermined. The germline V gene has CDR1 SQVTM and CDR2 ANQGSEA. With 1 base removed from V and 3 bases from J, the gap between germline ends came to 8 bases. CDR3 length: 13 amino acids. The DNA of the CDR3 is TGCAGCGTTGAAGGACCGGAAACAGATACGCAGTATTTT. It codes for CSVEGPETDTQYF.

The rearrangement uses TRBV6-5 and TRBJ2-5, with TRBD1 identical over 8 bases. The CDR3 totals 15 residues. The V gene's germline CDR1 is MNHEY and CDR2 SVGAGI. V was pared by 5 bases and J by 0 bases, with 5 bases of the junction left unmatched. The CDR3 protein is CASSRTGGYQETQYF. The CDR3 bases are TGTGCCAGCAGTCGCACAGGGGGGTACCAAGAGACCCAGTACTTC.

The V call is TRBV14, the J call TRBJ1-2, with unresolved D. The CDR3 sequence is 16 residues long. Per germline, CDR1 SGHDN and CDR2 FVKESK. The germline V and J ends were trimmed by 0 bases and 5 bases, with 16 bases remaining between them. The CDR3 region has the DNA TGTGCCAGCAGCCAAGAACTCCCATCTTTTCGATATGGCTACACCTTC. This encodes CASSQELPSFRYGYTF.

V gene TRBV7-2 combines with J gene TRBJ2-5; weak D call: TRBD2 (6 bases). V gave up 5 bases and J gave up 5 bases, with 18 bases separating them. Germline values: CDR1 SGHTA, CDR2 FQGNSA. The length of the CDR3 is 15 residues. CDR3 DNA sequence: TGTGCCAGCAGCCCCAATGGTGTTGGAGGGGAGACCCAGTACTTC. Its protein is CASSPNGVGGETQYF.

This clone has a handful of counts. The chain couples TRBV11-2 to TRBJ2-1; D gene uncertain. V gave up 5 bases and J gave up 8 bases, with 13 bases separating them. Germline CDR1 reads SGHAT; CDR2 reads FQNNGV. The CDR3 has 13 amino acids. The CDR3 protein is CASSPGVRDEQFF. Here the CDR3 DNA reads TGTGCCAGCAGCCCCGGAGTCCGGGATGAGCAGTTCTTC.

The chain employs TRBV20-1 and TRBJ2-5, with D uncertain. V lost 4 bases to trimming and J lost 8 bases, with 8 bases between them. This CDR3 spans 10 amino acids. CDR1 is DFQATT and CDR2 is SNEGSKA in the germline V gene (reference sequence). The CDR3 loop reads CSAKEITQYF. The CDR3 DNA is TGCAGTGCTAAAGAAATAACCCAGTACTTC.